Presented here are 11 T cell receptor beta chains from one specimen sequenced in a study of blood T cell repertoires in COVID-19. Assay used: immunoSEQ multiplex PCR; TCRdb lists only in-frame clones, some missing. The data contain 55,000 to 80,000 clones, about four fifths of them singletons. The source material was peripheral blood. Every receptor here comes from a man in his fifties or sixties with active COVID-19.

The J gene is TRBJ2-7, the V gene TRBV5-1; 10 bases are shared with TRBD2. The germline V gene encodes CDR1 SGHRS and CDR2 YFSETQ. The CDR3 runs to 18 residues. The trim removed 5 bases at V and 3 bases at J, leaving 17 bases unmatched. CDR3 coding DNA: TGCGCCAGCAGTTCTCCGGGATTCGCAGGACTAGCGGTCTACGAGCAGTACTTC. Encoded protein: CASSSPGFAGLAVYEQYF.

CDR3: CAWSHTSGNTIYF. The CDR3 region has the DNA TGTGCCTGGAGTCACACGTCCGGAAACACCATATATTTT. This chain joins TRBV30 and TRBJ1-3; D is uncertain. Looked up from germline, CDR1 is GTSNPN and CDR2 is SVGIG (reference sequence). With 2 bases removed from V and 4 bases from J, the gap between germline ends came to 9 bases. This CDR3 is built from 13 residues.

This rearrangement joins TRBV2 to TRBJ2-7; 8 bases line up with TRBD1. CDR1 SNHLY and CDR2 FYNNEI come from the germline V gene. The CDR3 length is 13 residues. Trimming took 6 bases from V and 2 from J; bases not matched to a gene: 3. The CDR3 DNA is TGTGCCAGCAGCGGGACAGGAGCCTACGAGCAGTACTTC. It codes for CASSGTGAYEQYF.

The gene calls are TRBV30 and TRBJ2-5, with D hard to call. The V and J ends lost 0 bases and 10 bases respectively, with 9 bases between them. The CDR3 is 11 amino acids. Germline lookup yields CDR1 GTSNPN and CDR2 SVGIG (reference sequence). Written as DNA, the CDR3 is TGTGCCTGGAGTGTCGGAAGAGGCCAGTACTTC. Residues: CAWSVGRGQYF.

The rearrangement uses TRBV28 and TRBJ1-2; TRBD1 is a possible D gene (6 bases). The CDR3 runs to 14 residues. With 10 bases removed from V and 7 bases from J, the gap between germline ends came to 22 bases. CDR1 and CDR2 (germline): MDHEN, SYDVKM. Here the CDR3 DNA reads TGTGCCACTACGGGGGCGGGGGGCGCTTCTGGCTACACCTTC. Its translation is CATTGAGGASGYTF.

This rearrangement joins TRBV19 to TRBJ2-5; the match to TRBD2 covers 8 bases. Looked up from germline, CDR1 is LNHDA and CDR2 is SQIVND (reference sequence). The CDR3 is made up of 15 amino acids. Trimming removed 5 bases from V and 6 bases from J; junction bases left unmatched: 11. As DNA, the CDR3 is TGTGCCAGTAGTCGAGGGGGACTAGGGCATCAGACCCAGTACTTC. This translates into CASSRGGLGHQTQYF.

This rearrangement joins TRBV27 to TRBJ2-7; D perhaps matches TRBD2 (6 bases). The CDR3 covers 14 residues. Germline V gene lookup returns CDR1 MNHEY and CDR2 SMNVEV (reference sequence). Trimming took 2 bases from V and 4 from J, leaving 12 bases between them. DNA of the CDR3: TGTGCCAGCAGTTTAACGGGAGTCCGATACGAGCAGTACTTC. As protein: CASSLTGVRYEQYF.

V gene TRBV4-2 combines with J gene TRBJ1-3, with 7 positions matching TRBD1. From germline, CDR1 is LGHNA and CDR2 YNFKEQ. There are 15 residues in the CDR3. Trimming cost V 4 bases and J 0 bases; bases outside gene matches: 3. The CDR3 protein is CASSRDSPSGNTIYF. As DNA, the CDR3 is TGTGCCAGCAGCCGGGACAGCCCCTCTGGAAACACCATATATTTT.

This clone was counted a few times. The CDR3 region is CASSQTGVYEQYF. The CDR3 nucleotides read TGTGCCAGCAGTCAGACAGGGGTCTACGAGCAGTACTTC. The chain combines TRBV11-3 with TRBJ2-7; 8 bases map to TRBD1. This CDR3 comprises 13 residues. Germline V lookup: CDR1 SGHNT, CDR2 YENEEA. J gave up 3 bases and V 6 bases, and 4 bases lay outside the gene matches.

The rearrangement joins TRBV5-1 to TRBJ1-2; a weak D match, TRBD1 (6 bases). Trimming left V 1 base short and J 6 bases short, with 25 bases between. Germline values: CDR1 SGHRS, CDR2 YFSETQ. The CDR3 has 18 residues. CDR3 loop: CASSLSGNRERGSDGYTF. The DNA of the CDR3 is TGCGCCAGCAGCTTGTCTGGGAACAGGGAGCGTGGGTCGGATGGCTACACCTTC.

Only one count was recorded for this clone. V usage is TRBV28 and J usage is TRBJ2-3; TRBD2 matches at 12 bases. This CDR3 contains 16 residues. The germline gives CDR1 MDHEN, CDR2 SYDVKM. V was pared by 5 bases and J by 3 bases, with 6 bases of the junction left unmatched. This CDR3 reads CASSEASGGGTDTQYF. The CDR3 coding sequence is TGTGCCAGCAGTGAGGCTAGCGGGGGGGGGACAGATACGCAGTATTTT.